Below, 7 T cell receptor beta chains from the same sample are listed, as sequenced in a study of T-cell reconstitution after alpha-beta-depleted transplantation in children. Using unique molecular identifiers, the investigators prepared the TCRbeta library. One entry per CDR3 protein, called by TCRdb with MiXCR from the PCR reads. The repertoire holds just under 550,000 distinct CDR3 sequences, with 15% to 20% as singletons. Sequencing used PBMCs from the stem cell graft donor, obtained from the stem cell graft. These receptors all come from a human donor who donated a stem cell graft to a child with acute lymphoblastic leukemia.

This chain joins TRBV7-9 and TRBJ2-2; D remains unclear. CDR3 length: 15 residues. Germline-derived CDR1 and CDR2 are SEHNR and FQNEAQ (reference sequence). Trimming left V 2 bases short and J 2 bases short, with 9 bases between. CDR3 nucleotide sequence: TGTGCCAGCAGCTTACTTGGGTTAAACACCGGGGAGCTGTTTTTT. Translated, it gives CASSLLGLNTGELFF.

J is TRBJ2-7 and V is TRBV5-1; D ambiguous. The CDR3 has 16 residues. Trimming removed 0 bases from V and 2 bases from J, with 15 bases in between. Germline V lookup: CDR1 SGHRS, CDR2 YFSETQ. CDR3 nucleotide sequence: TGCGCCAGCAGCTTGGACCTTCCACTAAAACCCTACGAGCAGTACTTC. It yields the protein CASSLDLPLKPYEQYF.

In this sample, this clonotype turned up many times. This chain uses TRBV29-1 with TRBJ2-5; either TRBD1 or TRBD2 may supply D (6 bases each). Germline V gene lookup returns CDR1 SQVTM and CDR2 ANQGSEA. The CDR3 covers 12 residues. Trimming removed 1 base from V and 9 bases from J, with 12 bases in between. The CDR3 protein is CSVEARGGSQYF. As DNA, the CDR3 is TGCAGCGTTGAAGCGAGAGGGGGGTCCCAGTACTTC.

This clonotype was picked up many times. The chain is built from TRBV4-1 and TRBJ2-7; 10 bases agree with TRBD2. The CDR3 extends over 15 amino acids. Germline lookup yields CDR1 MGHRA and CDR2 YSYEKL. The junction had 9 bases not matched to a gene; V was cut back by 4 bases and J by 6 bases. CDR3: CASSPPGLAGVEQYF. The CDR3 region has the DNA TGCGCCAGCAGCCCCCCTGGCCTAGCGGGAGTCGAGCAGTACTTC.

This clonotype was counted between two and nine times. The chain has TRBV5-6 and TRBJ1-1; D ambiguous. The CDR3 extends over 16 amino acids. The V and J ends lost 0 bases and 4 bases respectively, with 16 bases between them. Germline CDR1 SGHDT, CDR2 YYEEEE. CDR3 DNA: TGTGCCAGCAGCTTGGGGCGGGCGGGCCATGGCACTGAAGCTTTCTTT. As protein: CASSLGRAGHGTEAFF. The variable domain in full, with the rest retrieved from reference TRBV5-6 and TRBJ1-1, is DAGVTQSPTHLIKTRGQQVTLRCSPKSGHDTVSWYQQALGQGPQFIFQYYEEEERQRGNFPDRFSGHQFPNYSSELNVNALLLGDSALYLCASSLGRAGHGTEAFFGQGTRLTVV.

CDR3 sequence reads: CSARDIWTNEKLFF. In nucleotides, the CDR3 is TGCAGTGCTAGAGATATCTGGACTAATGAAAAACTGTTTTTT. The chain links TRBV20-1 to TRBJ1-4, with D uncertain. This CDR3 comprises 14 residues. Trimming left V 0 bases short and J 2 bases short, with 7 bases between. CDR1 is DFQATT and CDR2 is SNEGSKA in the germline V gene (reference sequence).

This sequence joins TRBV5-1 and TRBJ1-1; no clear D gene. Trimming left V 7 bases short and J 9 bases short, with 16 bases between. CDR1 is SGHRS and CDR2 is YFSETQ in the germline V gene. CDR3 length equals 12 residues. CDR3 loop: CASGVGDYQAFF. In nucleotides, the CDR3 is TGCGCCAGCGGCGTCGGGGATTATCAAGCTTTCTTT. Full variable domain (outside the CDR3, taken from reference TRBV5-1 and TRBJ1-1): KAGVTQTPRYLIKTRGQQVTLSCSPISGHRSVSWYQQTPGQGLQFLFEYFSETQRNKGNFPGRFSGRQFSNSRSEMNVSTLELGDSALYLCASGVGDYQAFFGQGTRLTVV.